This T cell receptor beta chain was retrieved from a study of blood T cell repertoires in COVID-19 (TCRdb year 2020). Regarding the complete study: The collaborator samples originated in the United States, Italy and Spain and spanned the acute and convalescent phases of COVID-19. A de-identified subject ID, COVID-19 status, age in years and sex were almost always included in the sample metadata. Where available, HLA class I and class II types were obtained from metadata supplied by the sample provider rather than from assay-based typing. Subjects who had been exposed to COVID-19, were actively infected with it, or had recovered from it provided the deeply sampled blood TCRbeta repertoires that made up the dataset. The repertoires were released in a freely available public database intended as a resource for research on the immune response to SARS-CoV-2. The prospective study material was composed of cDNA or gDNA derived from T cells, B-cell-depleted T cells, or PBMCs. The samples were drawn from the first 160 participants of the ongoing ImmuneRACE study and from 1,254 subjects provided by 6 global collaborators.

What the work shows at the level of the full study, not this receptor alone: How much clinical and demographic metadata was included differed by source and by participant, and the metadata was provided uncurated.

Turning to this clone: The clone's antigen remains unknown. It has no much larger one-base neighbor in the sample; base qualities were not kept.

In the prospective study, participants were about 18 to 89 years old, resided in 25 or so geographic areas of the United States, and were enrolled through a virtual design. Cohort assignment in the prospective study relied on participant-reported clinical history from a screening survey and a study questionnaire. Recovered participants in ImmuneRACE Cohort 3 were defined by two consecutive negative NP/OP PCR tests, clearance by a healthcare professional, or resolution of symptoms. Mobile phlebotomists in the prospective study collected whole blood, serum and a nasopharyngeal or oropharyngeal swab from every participant. Prospective study participants could optionally give additional blood draws and questionnaires over an approximately 2-month period. Blood samples from the prospective study were shipped frozen or at room temperature prior to DNA extraction. TCRbeta CDR3 regions were amplified from genomic DNA using the immunoSEQ Assay, a bias-controlled multiplex PCR. Per the source publication's procedure: Within the assay, amplification of reference gene primers was used to estimate how many nucleated cells each sample contained. Sequence reads were collapsed and filtered to measure the absolute abundance of every unique TCRbeta CDR3 rearrangement. For each sample, productive Simpson clonality was calculated as the square root of Simpson's diversity index over productive rearrangements. TCRdb mirrors the immuneACCESS table, restricted to in-frame sequences. Some clones are absent from its copies; in checked studies, under half trace to an unresolved V gene, and the reason for the others is unknown. That table gives V, J and clone size, and the DNA gave D and trimming. This sample has 430,000 or so clones in its table, and 88% of those were observed once. Of the sample, 1.5% to 2% is held by the ten largest clones.

Here V drops 3 bases and J drops 8 bases, and the junction holds 8 bases not matched to any gene. The CDR1 and CDR2 encoded by the germline V gene (reference sequence) are WNHNN and SYGVQD. The CDR3 numbers 15 residues from cysteine through phenylalanine. Left in the record is the CDR3 DNA by itself, 45 bases read in frame from the first base. The sequence was obtained from a woman between 40 and 55 years old who had recovered from COVID-19. Sample: PBMCs or T cells enriched from blood (not recorded which). The chain was built from TRBV10-1 and TRBJ2-1; TRBD2 aligns with 9 central bases. The sequenced DNA is TGCGCCAGCAGTGAAAGGGTAGCGGGAGCGCATGAGCAGTTCTTC. It specifies CASSERVAGAHEQFF.